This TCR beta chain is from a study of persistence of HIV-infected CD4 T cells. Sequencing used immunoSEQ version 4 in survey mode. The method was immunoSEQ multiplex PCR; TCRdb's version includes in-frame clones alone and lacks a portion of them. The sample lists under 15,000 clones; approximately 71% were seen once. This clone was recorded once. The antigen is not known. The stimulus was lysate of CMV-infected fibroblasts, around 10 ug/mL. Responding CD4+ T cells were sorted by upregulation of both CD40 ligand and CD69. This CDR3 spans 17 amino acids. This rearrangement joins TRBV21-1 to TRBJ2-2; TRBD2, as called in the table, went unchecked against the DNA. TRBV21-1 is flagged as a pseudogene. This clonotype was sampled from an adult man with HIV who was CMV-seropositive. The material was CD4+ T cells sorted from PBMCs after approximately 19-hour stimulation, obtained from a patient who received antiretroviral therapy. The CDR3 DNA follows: TGTGCCAGCAGCGGGACTAGCGGGGCGGGGTACACCGGGGAGCTGTTTTTT. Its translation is CASSGTSGAGYTGELFF.